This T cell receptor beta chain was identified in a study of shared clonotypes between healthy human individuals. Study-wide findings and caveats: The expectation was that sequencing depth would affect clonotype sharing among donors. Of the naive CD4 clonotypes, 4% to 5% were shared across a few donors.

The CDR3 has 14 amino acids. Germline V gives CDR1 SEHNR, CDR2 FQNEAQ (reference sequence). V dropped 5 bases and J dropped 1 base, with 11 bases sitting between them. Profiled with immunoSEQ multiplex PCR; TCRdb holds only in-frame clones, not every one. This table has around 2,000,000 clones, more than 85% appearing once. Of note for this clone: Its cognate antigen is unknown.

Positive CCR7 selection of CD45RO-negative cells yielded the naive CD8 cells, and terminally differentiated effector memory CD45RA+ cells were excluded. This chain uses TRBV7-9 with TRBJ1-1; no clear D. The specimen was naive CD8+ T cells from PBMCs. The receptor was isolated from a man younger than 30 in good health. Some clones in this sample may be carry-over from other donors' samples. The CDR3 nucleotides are TGTGCCAGCAGCGAACTGACTAAGAACACTGAAGCTTTCTTT. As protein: CASSELTKNTEAFF.